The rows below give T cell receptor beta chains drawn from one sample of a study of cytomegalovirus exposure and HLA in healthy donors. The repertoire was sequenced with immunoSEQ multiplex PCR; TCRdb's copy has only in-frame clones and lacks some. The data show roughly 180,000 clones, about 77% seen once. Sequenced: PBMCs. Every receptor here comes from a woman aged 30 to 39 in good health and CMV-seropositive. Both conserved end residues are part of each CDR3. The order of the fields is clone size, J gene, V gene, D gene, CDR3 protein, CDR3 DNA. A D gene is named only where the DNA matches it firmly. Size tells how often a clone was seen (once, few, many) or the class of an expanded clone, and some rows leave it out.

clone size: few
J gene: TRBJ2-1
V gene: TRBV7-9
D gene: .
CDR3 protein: CASIRVNEQFF
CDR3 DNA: TGTGCCAGCATCCGAGTCAATGAGCAGTTCTTC

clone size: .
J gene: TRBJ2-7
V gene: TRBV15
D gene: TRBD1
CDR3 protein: CATSSGIPGGLYEQYF
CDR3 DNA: TGTGCCACCAGCAGCGGAATCCCAGGGGGCTTGTACGAGCAGTACTTC

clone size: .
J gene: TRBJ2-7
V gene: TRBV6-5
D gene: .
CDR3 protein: CASTPESSYEQYF
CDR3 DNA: TGTGCCAGCACTCCGGAGAGCTCCTACGAGCAGTACTTC

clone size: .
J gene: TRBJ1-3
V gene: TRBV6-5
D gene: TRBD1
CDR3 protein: CASSTSGGLGNTIYF
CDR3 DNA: TGTGCCAGCAGTACTTCAGGGGGTTTGGGAAACACCATATATTTT

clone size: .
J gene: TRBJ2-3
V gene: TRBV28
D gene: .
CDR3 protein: CASSFLTVGDTQYF
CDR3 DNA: TGTGCCAGCAGTTTTCTGACAGTTGGCGATACGCAGTATTTT

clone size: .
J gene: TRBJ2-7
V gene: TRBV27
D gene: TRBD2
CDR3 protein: CASSTSGWQYF
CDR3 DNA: TGTGCCAGCAGTACTAGCGGGTGGCAGTACTTC

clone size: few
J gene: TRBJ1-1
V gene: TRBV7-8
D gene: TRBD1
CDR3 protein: CASSLLQGAWTEAFF
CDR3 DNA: TGTGCCAGCAGCTTACTCCAGGGGGCGTGGACTGAAGCTTTCTTT

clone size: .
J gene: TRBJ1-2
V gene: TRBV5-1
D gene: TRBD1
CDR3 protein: CASSPGDRSYGYTF
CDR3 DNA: TGCGCCAGCAGCCCCGGGGACAGGTCATATGGCTACACCTTC

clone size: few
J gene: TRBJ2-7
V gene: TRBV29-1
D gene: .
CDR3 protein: CSVEVRVHEQYF
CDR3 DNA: TGCAGCGTTGAAGTCCGGGTACACGAGCAGTACTTC

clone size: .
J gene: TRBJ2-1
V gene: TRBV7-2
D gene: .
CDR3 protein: CASSSRTRGGLGEQFF
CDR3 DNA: TGTGCCAGCAGCAGCCGGACTAGGGGGGGCCTCGGTGAGCAGTTCTTC

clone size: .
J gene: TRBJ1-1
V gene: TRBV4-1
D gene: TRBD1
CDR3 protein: CASSQGTGADTEAFF
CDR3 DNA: TGCGCCAGCAGCCAAGGGACAGGGGCGGACACTGAAGCTTTCTTT

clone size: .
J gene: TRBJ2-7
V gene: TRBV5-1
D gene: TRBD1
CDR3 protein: CASSLTGVGEQYF
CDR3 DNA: TGCGCCAGCAGCTTAACAGGGGTCGGCGAGCAGTACTTC

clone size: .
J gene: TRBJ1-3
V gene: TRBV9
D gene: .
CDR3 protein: CASSVGTDSGNTIYF
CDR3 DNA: TGTGCCAGCAGCGTAGGGACAGACTCTGGAAACACCATATATTTT

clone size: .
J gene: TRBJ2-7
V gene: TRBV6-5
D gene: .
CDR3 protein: CASSTRGTGLDEQYF
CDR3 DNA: TGTGCCAGCTCTACTCGGGGAACAGGGTTGGACGAGCAGTACTTC

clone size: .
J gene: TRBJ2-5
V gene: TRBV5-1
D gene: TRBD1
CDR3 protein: CASSPGTGEETQYF
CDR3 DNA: TGCGCCAGCAGCCCCGGGACAGGGGAAGAGACCCAGTACTTC

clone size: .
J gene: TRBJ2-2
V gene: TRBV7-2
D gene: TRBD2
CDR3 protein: CASSRGLAGGDGGELFF
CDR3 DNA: TGTGCCAGCAGCCGAGGACTAGCGGGGGGGGATGGCGGGGAGCTGTTTTTT

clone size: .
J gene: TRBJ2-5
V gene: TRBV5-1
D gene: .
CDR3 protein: CASTWTARTEKETQYF
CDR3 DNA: TGCGCCAGCACCTGGACAGCCCGGACAGAGAAAGAGACCCAGTACTTC

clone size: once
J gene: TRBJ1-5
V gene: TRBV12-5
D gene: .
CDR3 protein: CASAQGSNQPQHF
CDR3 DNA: TGTGCTAGTGCGCAGGGGAGCAATCAGCCCCAGCATTTT

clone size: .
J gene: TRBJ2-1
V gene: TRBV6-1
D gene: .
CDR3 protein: CASSENTEQFF
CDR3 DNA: TGTGCCAGCAGTGAAAACACTGAGCAGTTCTTC

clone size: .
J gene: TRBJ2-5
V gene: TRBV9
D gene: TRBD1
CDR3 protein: CASSVAPRGPLRTQYF
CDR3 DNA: TGTGCCAGCAGCGTAGCTCCGAGGGGGCCTCTTAGGACCCAGTACTTC

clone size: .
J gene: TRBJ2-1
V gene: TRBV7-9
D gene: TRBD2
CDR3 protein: CASSLVLAGGSYNEQFF
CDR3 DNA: TGTGCCAGCAGCTTAGTTCTAGCGGGAGGCTCCTACAATGAGCAGTTCTTC

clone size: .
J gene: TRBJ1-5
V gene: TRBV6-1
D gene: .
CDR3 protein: CASTPIRDSNQPQHF
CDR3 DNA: TGTGCCAGCACCCCTATCAGGGATAGCAATCAGCCCCAGCATTTT

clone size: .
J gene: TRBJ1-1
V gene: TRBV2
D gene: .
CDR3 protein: CASSRDRTGRSEAFF
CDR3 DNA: TGTGCCAGCAGCCGAGACAGAACTGGGAGGTCTGAAGCTTTCTTT

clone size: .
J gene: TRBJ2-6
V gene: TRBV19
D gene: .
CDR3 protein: CASLQDSGANVLTF
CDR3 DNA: TGTGCCAGTTTACAGGACTCTGGGGCCAACGTCCTGACTTTC

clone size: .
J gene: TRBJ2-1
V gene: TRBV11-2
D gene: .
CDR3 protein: CASSFEVQNEQFF
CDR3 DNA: TGTGCCAGCAGCTTTGAGGTGCAGAATGAGCAGTTCTTC

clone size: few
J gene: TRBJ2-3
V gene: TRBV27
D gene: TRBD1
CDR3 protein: CASSYGRGHTDTQYF
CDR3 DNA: TGTGCCAGCAGTTACGGCAGGGGGCATACAGATACGCAGTATTTT

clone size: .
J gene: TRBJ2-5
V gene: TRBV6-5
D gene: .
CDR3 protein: CASSYGGLQETQYF
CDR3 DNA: TGTGCCAGCAGTTACGGGGGCCTCCAAGAGACCCAGTACTTC

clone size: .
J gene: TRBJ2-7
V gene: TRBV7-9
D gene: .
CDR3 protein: CASSYFAGQTYEQYF
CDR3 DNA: TGTGCCAGCAGCTACTTCGCGGGACAGACCTACGAGCAGTACTTC

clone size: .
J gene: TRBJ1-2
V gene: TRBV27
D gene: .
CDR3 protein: CASSLFSRTLYGYTF
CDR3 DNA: TGTGCCAGCAGTTTATTCTCCAGGACTCTTTATGGCTACACCTTC